The clone carrying this T cell receptor beta chain was counted a single time. Its specificity is not known. Germline V lookup: CDR1 SGDLS, CDR2 YYNGEE. The CDR3 loop spans 15 amino acids. Trimming pared 0 bases from V and 6 bases from J, leaving 10 bases between. This entry belongs to a study of CD8+CD57+ T cells in acquired aplastic anemia. Study in general: Quantities of DNA derived from sorted CD4+ and CD8+ cells averaged approximately 3 ug. Average CD4+ read depth in healthy donors was around 9.9 million reads. Study-wide findings and caveats: Patients had roughly 31 CD8+ CDR3 sequences in common with controls (the shared set). Controls and patients did not differ significantly in CD8+ Simpson's diversity.

Using genomic DNA as the template, TCR beta VDJ and CDR3 profiling was carried out. TCRdb used MiXCR to reprocess the reads, holding one entry per CDR3 protein. This sample has 400,000 to 450,000 distinct CDR3 sequences, with roughly 68% found just once. The sample comprised sorted CD4+, CD8+, or CD8+CD57+ T cells (not recorded which) from PBMCs. This TCR was recovered from a human donor in good health, serving as a control. The chain combines TRBV9 with TRBJ1-6; D is ambiguous. The CDR3 protein is CASSVVDGPNSPLHF. The CDR3 DNA sequence: TGTGCCAGCAGCGTAGTGGACGGTCCTAATTCACCCCTCCACTTT. Filled out from reference TRBV9 and TRBJ1-6, the complete variable domain reads DSGVTQTPKHLITATGQRVTLRCSPRSGDLSVYWYQQSLDQGLQFLIQYYNGEERAKGNILERFSAQQFPDLHSELNLSSLELGDSALYFCASSVVDGPNSPLHFGNGTRLTVT.